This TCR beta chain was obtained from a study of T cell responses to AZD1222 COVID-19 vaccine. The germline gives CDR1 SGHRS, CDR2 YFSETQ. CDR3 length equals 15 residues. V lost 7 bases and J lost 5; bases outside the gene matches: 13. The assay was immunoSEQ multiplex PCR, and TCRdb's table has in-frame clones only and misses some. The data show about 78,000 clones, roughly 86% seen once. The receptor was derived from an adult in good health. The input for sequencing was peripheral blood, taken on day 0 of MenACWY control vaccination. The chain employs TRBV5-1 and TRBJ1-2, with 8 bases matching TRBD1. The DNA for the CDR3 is TGCGCCAGCCAATTGGGGCAGGGGGCCGGGTATGGCTACACCTTC. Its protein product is CASQLGQGAGYGYTF.